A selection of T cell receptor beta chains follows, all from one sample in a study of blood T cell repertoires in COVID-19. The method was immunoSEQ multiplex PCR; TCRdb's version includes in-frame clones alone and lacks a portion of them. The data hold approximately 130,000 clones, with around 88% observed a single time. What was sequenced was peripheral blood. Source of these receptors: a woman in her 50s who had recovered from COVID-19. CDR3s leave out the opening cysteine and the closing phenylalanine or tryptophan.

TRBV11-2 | ASSLDRVSGANVLT
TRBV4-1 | ASSRDRANQPQH
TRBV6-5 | ASSYSRGGGYT
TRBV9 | ASSPDGRDFETQY
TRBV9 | ASSVRSGFETQY
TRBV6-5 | ASNNPGQANYGYT
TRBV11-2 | ASSLDEGANYGYT
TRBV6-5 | ASRDRVGDTEAF
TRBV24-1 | ATRQGGTGELF
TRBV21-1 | ASSYLKGRGRNEQF
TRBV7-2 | ASSLAGVTEAF
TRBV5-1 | ASSPDSPEGNQPQH
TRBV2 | ASSGEGNTEAF
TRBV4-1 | ASSPSGLAGRIYNEQF
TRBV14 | ASSRDRGAYEQY
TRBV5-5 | ASSLEERSYNEQF
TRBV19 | ASRPGHLQDSPLH
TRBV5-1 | ASSLAAGTSGYT
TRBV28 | ASSLGGLAKNIQY
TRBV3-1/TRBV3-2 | ASSASGAGTEQF
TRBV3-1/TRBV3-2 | ASSRAGIDTEAF
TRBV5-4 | ASSLWRGGTDTQY
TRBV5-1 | ASSIGLGYEQY
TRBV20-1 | SATGLVEQF
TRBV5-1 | ASSSPSGGAYEQY
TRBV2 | ASRQGRTEAF